This is a list of T cell receptor beta chains from one sample in a study of T cells after yellow fever vaccination. TCRdb used MiXCR to reprocess the 5' RACE reads, holding one entry per CDR3 protein. This table holds roughly 340,000 distinct CDR3 sequences, around 3.9% found once. This material consisted of PBMCs, taken 5 days after the yellow fever booster vaccination. The source is a young man who received the YFV17D yellow fever vaccine. The conserved cysteine and the conserved F or W are not part of the CDR3 here. The order of the fields is clone size, V gene, CDR3 length, CDR3 protein. Size is omitted from some rows. Given values are once, few, many or a class for expanded clones.

few | TRBV18 | 13 | ASSFSGGISGEQF
many | TRBV28 | 12 | ASRPVRPTGELF
NA | TRBV12-3/TRBV12-4 | 11 | ASSTGRGHTEA
NA | TRBV7-2 | 12 | ASSLRGFNEKLF
few | TRBV28 | 16 | ASSRAGTLSSYNSPLH
few | TRBV5-4 | 13 | ASSLKLANTGELF
NA | TRBV7-9 | 12 | ASSWDEGLAGLF
NA | TRBV7-9 | 19 | ASSFEGPGLIGEDSRDTQY
few | TRBV20-1 | 11 | RYTGTPNYGYT
few | TRBV20-1 | 8 | KIGDTEAF
few | TRBV6-5 | 13 | ASSRRLGSYNEQF
few | TRBV5-1 | 13 | ASSPSEGFLSPLH
few | TRBV27 | 12 | ASRIAGARETQY
NA | TRBV9 | 12 | ASSPRQSNALYT
many | TRBV12-5 | 13 | ASAVGGGRGETQY
many | TRBV4-3 | 12 | ASSQDRRLYGYT
few | TRBV11-2 | 16 | ASSPVGIGQGSRETQY
many | TRBV29-1 | 12 | SVSGVEISYEQY
NA | TRBV20-1 | 13 | SASLRTASTDTQY
NA | TRBV20-1 | 13 | SATRGTMVFGEAF
NA | TRBV6-2/TRBV6-3 | 15 | ASSYPSSGGRQYEQF
NA | TRBV28 | 13 | ASSLSFEGSYGYT
NA | TRBV6-2/TRBV6-3 | 11 | ASIGFSNEKLF
NA | TRBV10-3 | 12 | AIRSGTGSNEQF
NA | TRBV9 | 12 | ASSPDRASDTQY
many | TRBV7-2 | 11 | ANSQYSRDEQF
many | TRBV3-1 | 13 | ASSHQRGTPYEQY
many | TRBV4-2 | 13 | ASSQVADWASPLH
few | TRBV28 | 9 | ATRSTDTQY
NA | TRBV9 | 12 | ASSVEVGSRGYT
NA | TRBV19 | 14 | ASSTYGTRLQETQY
many | TRBV3-1 | 12 | ASSSDRRGTEAF
many | TRBV12-3/TRBV12-4 | 11 | ASRRRQDQPQH
NA | TRBV27 | 12 | ASRRQLTTYEQY
few | TRBV4-2 | 15 | ASSQLASGGMGDEQF
many | TRBV7-9 | 12 | ASSLVGGGTEAF
few | TRBV5-1 | 12 | ASSLDRLNTEAF
few | TRBV4-1 | 14 | ASSQVTGTRPDTQY
NA | TRBV16 | 13 | ASSQSGDLNTEAF
many | TRBV10-3 | 13 | AITPGLANTGELF
many | TRBV5-1 | 13 | ASSSNRDRKKTQY
many | TRBV25-1 | 14 | ASSASGLAVYNEQF
many | TRBV2 | 11 | ASSGAQQETQY
NA | TRBV7-6 | 15 | ASSLRPGTGNGGEQY
few | TRBV5-1 | 14 | ASSPERGRGNTEAF
NA | TRBV29-1 | 11 | SVGDRNNYEQY
many | TRBV5-1 | 14 | ASSLAGTTYYNEQF